This T cell receptor beta chain was sequenced in a study of T cells in localized non-small cell lung cancer. Study-level findings and limits: Median detection of top 100 tumor clones in adjacent lung was under 75 clones. Clonality peaked in uninvolved adjacent lung rather than tumor.

On this clone: Its antigen is unidentified.

The V and J ends lost 4 bases and 4 bases respectively, with 13 bases between them. Germline V gene data show CDR1 as SGHVS and CDR2 as FQNEAQ. The CDR3 has 15 residues. The assay was immunoSEQ multiplex PCR, and TCRdb's table has in-frame clones only and misses some. The sample includes around 29,000 clones, roughly 90% of them seen just once. The sequencing used peripheral blood, collected before any cancer treatment. The TCR originated in a female donor older than 55 with stage I lung adenocarcinoma. The V gene is TRBV7-8, the J gene TRBJ2-2; weak D call: TRBD1 (5 bases). The CDR3 loop is CASSSQGMGTGELFF. The CDR3 coding sequence is TGTGCCAGCAGCTCGCAGGGCATGGGCACCGGGGAGCTGTTTTTT.